Listed below are T cell receptor beta chains from one sample, sequenced in a study of blood T cell repertoires in COVID-19. Generated by immunoSEQ multiplex PCR, the TCRdb table keeps only in-frame clones and is missing some. The sample lists under 250,000 clones; around 80% were seen once. Sequencing was done on a sample of peripheral blood. Receptors were obtained from a woman in her 40s with acute or convalescent COVID-19. Both conserved end residues are part of each CDR3. Each record gives: D gene, clone size, V gene, J gene, CDR3 protein, CDR3 DNA. A D gene is named only where the DNA matches it firmly. The size of a clone is reported for some rows only, either as once, few or many, or as a class for expanded clones.

D gene: TRBD1
clone size: .
V gene: TRBV3-1/TRBV3-2
J gene: TRBJ1-2
CDR3 protein: CASSHRQGGGYTF
CDR3 DNA: TGTGCCAGCAGCCATAGACAGGGCGGGGGCTACACCTTC

D gene: TRBD2
clone size: .
V gene: TRBV30
J gene: TRBJ2-7
CDR3 protein: CAWETSASSYEQYF
CDR3 DNA: TGTGCCTGGGAGACTAGCGCTAGCTCCTACGAGCAGTACTTC

D gene: .
clone size: .
V gene: TRBV6-2/TRBV6-3
J gene: TRBJ2-7
CDR3 protein: CASSYSSRERYF
CDR3 DNA: TGTGCCAGCAGTTACAGTTCCCGCGAGCGGTACTTC

D gene: TRBD1
clone size: .
V gene: TRBV6-1
J gene: TRBJ2-7
CDR3 protein: CASSEGTGVPYEQYF
CDR3 DNA: TGTGCCAGCAGTGAAGGGACAGGGGTCCCCTACGAGCAGTACTTC

D gene: .
clone size: .
V gene: TRBV2
J gene: TRBJ2-7
CDR3 protein: CASSKDSTYEQYF
CDR3 DNA: TGTGCCAGCAGTAAAGACAGCACCTACGAGCAGTACTTC

D gene: .
clone size: .
V gene: TRBV6-5
J gene: TRBJ2-2
CDR3 protein: CASRVARSTGELFF
CDR3 DNA: TGTGCCAGCAGGGTCGCGAGGAGCACCGGGGAGCTGTTTTTT

D gene: TRBD2
clone size: few
V gene: TRBV7-8
J gene: TRBJ2-2
CDR3 protein: CASRVSGSVGELFF
CDR3 DNA: TGTGCCAGCCGAGTTAGCGGGAGTGTCGGGGAGCTGTTTTTT

D gene: .
clone size: .
V gene: TRBV5-6
J gene: TRBJ2-5
CDR3 protein: CASSNLNGGETQYF
CDR3 DNA: TGTGCCAGCAGCAACCTTAACGGAGGAGAGACCCAGTACTTC

D gene: .
clone size: .
V gene: TRBV4-3
J gene: TRBJ2-5
CDR3 protein: CASSQQGMGQETQYF
CDR3 DNA: TGCGCCAGCAGCCAACAGGGGATGGGTCAAGAGACCCAGTACTTC

D gene: TRBD1
clone size: .
V gene: TRBV4-2
J gene: TRBJ2-2
CDR3 protein: CASSQGQGANTGELFF
CDR3 DNA: TGTGCCAGCAGCCAAGGACAGGGGGCGAACACCGGGGAGCTGTTTTTT

D gene: TRBD1
clone size: .
V gene: TRBV5-1
J gene: TRBJ1-6
CDR3 protein: CASSLGQGDSPLHF
CDR3 DNA: TGCGCCAGCAGCTTGGGTCAGGGGGATTCACCCCTCCACTTT

D gene: TRBD2
clone size: .
V gene: TRBV5-4
J gene: TRBJ2-3
CDR3 protein: CASSQVPSGTDTQYF
CDR3 DNA: TGTGCCAGCAGCCAGGTCCCTAGCGGGACAGATACGCAGTATTTT

D gene: TRBD1
clone size: once
V gene: TRBV14
J gene: TRBJ1-1
CDR3 protein: CASSQLAGGRNTEAFF
CDR3 DNA: TGTGCCAGCAGCCAACTGGCAGGGGGCCGGAACACTGAAGCTTTCTTT

D gene: .
clone size: few
V gene: TRBV7-2
J gene: TRBJ2-5
CDR3 protein: CASSSPGLLQETQYF
CDR3 DNA: TGTGCCAGCAGCTCCCCCGGACTTCTACAAGAGACCCAGTACTTC

D gene: TRBD1
clone size: .
V gene: TRBV6-5
J gene: TRBJ2-7
CDR3 protein: CASGEGQGSYEQYF
CDR3 DNA: TGTGCCAGCGGGGAGGGACAGGGCTCCTACGAGCAGTACTTC

D gene: TRBD1
clone size: .
V gene: TRBV5-6
J gene: TRBJ1-3
CDR3 protein: CASRSADRLPGNTIYF
CDR3 DNA: TGTGCCAGCAGGTCCGCGGACAGGCTACCTGGAAACACCATATATTTT

D gene: .
clone size: few
V gene: TRBV30
J gene: TRBJ1-1
CDR3 protein: CARALGGLDTEAFF
CDR3 DNA: TGTGCCCGGGCCCTGGGGGGGTTGGACACTGAAGCTTTCTTT